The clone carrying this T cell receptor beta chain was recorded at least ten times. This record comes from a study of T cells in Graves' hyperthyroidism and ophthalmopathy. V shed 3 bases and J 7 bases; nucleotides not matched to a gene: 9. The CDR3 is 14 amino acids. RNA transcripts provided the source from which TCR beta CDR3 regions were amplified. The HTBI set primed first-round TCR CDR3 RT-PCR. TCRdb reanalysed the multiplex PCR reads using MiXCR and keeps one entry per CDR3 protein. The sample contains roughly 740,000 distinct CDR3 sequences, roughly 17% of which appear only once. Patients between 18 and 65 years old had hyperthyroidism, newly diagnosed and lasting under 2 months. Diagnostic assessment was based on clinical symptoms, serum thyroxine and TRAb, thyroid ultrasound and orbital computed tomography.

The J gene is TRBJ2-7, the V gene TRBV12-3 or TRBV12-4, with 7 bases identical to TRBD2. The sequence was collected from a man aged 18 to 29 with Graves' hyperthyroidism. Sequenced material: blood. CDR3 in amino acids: CASSFGGGPYEQYF. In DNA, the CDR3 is TGTGCCAGCAGTTTTGGGGGAGGGCCTTATGAGCAGTACTTC.